A single sample gave rise to the 2 T cell receptor beta chains below, sequenced in a study of T cells after yellow fever vaccination. In TCRdb, the 5' RACE reads were re-called with MiXCR into one record per CDR3 protein. The table shows roughly 340,000 distinct CDR3 sequences, with more than 8.5% occurring only once. The sample in question was PBMCs, obtained on the day of the first yellow fever vaccination. These receptors all come from a man aged 18-30 years who received the YFV17D yellow fever vaccine.

This clonotype was seen many times. The V gene is TRBV12-3 or TRBV12-4, the J gene TRBJ1-2, with unresolved D. The V and J ends lost 4 bases and 4 bases respectively, with 10 bases between them. CDR3 length: 13 amino acids. The CDR3 sequence: CASSYGEAYGYTF. The CDR3 coding sequence is TGTGCCAGCAGTTACGGGGAGGCCTATGGCTACACCTTC.

The chain carries TRBV3-1 and TRBJ2-3, with 8 bases matching TRBD2. CDR3 length: 17 amino acids. The V and J ends lost 10 bases and 2 bases, in that order; junction bases with no gene match: 17. CDR1 LGHDT and CDR2 YNNKEL come from the germline V gene (reference sequence). For the CDR3, the DNA is TGTGCCACCACCCAAGATCATACGGGGGGGCACACAGATACGCAGTATTTT. This encodes CATTQDHTGGHTDTQYF.